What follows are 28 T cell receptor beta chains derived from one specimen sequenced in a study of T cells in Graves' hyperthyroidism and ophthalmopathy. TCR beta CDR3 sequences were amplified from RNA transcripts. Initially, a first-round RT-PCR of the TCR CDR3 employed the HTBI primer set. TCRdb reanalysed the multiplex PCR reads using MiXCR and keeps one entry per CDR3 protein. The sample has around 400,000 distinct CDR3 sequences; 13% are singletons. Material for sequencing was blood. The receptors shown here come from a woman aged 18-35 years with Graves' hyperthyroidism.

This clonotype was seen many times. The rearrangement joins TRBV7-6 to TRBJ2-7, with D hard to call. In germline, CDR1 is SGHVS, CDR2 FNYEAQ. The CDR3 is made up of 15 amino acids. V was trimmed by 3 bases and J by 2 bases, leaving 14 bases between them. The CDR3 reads CASSFPRSLTYEQYF. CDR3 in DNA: TGTGCCAGCAGCTTCCCCCGGTCCCTTACCTACGAGCAGTACTTC.

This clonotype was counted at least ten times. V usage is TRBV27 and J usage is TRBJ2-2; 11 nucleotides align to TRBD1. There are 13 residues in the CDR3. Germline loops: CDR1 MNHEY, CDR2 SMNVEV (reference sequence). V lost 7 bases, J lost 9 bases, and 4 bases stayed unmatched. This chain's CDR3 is CASTDRGRRELFF. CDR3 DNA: TGTGCCAGCACGGACAGGGGGCGTAGGGAGCTGTTTTTT.

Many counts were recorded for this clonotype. As DNA, the CDR3 is TGTGCCAGCAGGCCTGTCCCTAGCAATCAGCCCCAGCATTTT. Its protein is CASRPVPSNQPQHF. The chain carries TRBV6-2 or TRBV6-3 and TRBJ1-5; no reliable D call. The length of the CDR3 is 14 residues. CDR1 and CDR2 from the germline V gene are MNHEY and SVGEGT. The V gene lost 6 bases and the J gene lost 0 bases, with 9 bases spanning the gap.

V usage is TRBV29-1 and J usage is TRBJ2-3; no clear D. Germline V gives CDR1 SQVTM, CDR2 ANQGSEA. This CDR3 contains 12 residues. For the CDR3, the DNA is TGCAGTGGGTTCGAGGACACAGATACGCAGTATTTT. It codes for CSGFEDTDTQYF.

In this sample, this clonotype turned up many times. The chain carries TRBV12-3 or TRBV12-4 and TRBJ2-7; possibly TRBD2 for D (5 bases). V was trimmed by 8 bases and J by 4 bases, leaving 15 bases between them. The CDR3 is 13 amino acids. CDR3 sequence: CASVGGLDYEQYF. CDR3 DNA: TGTGCCAGCGTAGGAGGCCTGGATTACGAGCAGTACTTC.

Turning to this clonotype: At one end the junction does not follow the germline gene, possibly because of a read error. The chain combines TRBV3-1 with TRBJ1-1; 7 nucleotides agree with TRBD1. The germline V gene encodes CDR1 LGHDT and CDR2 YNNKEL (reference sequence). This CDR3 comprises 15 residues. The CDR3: CASSRTQGFDTGAFF. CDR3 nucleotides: TGTGCCAGCAGCCGGACACAGGGGTTTGACACTGGAGCTTTCTTT.

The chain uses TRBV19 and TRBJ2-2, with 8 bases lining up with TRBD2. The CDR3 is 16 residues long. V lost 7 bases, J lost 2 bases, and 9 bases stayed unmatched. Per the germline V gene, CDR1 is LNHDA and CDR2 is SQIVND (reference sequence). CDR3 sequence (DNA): TGTGCCAGTAATCACCCCGGGACTAGAAACACCGGGGAGCTGTTTTTT. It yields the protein CASNHPGTRNTGELFF.

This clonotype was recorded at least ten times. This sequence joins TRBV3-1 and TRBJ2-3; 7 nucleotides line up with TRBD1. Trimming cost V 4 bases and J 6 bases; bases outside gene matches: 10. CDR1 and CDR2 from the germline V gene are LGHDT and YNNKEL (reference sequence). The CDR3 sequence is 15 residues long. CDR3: CASSRETGNFDTQYF. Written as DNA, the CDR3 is TGTGCCAGCAGCCGAGAGACAGGGAATTTCGATACGCAGTATTTT.

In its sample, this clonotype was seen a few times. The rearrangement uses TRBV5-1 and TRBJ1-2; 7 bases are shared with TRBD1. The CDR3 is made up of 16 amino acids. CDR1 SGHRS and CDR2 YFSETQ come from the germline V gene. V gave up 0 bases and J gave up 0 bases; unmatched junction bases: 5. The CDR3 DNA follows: TGCGCCAGCAGCTTGGGGGGGACAGCTACTAACTATGGCTACACCTTC. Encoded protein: CASSLGGTATNYGYTF.

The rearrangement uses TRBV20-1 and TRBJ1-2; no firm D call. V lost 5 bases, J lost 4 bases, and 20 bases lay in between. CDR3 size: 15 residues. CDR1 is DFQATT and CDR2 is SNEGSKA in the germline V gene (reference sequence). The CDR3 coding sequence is TGCAGTGCTGAGCCCAGTGTGGGCAACCCCTATGGCTACACCTTC. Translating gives CSAEPSVGNPYGYTF.

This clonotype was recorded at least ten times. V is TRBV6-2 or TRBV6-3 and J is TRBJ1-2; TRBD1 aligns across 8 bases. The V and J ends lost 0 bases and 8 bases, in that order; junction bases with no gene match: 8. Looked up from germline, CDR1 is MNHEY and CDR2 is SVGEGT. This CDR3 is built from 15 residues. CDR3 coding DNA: TGTGCCAGCAGTTACTCGAGACAGGGGACAGACGGCTACACCTTC. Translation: CASSYSRQGTDGYTF.

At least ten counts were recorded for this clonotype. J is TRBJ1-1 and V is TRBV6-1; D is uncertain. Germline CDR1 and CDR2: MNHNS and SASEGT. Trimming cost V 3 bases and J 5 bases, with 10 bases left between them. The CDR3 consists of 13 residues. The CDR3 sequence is CASSEGIRTEAFF. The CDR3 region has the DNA TGTGCCAGCAGTGAGGGGATTAGGACTGAAGCTTTCTTT.

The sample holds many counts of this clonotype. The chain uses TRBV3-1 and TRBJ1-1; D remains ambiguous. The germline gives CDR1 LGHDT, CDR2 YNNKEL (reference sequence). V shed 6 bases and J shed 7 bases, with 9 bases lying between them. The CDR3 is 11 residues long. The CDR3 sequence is CASRRQDEAFF. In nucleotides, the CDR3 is TGTGCCAGCAGAAGGCAGGATGAAGCTTTCTTT.

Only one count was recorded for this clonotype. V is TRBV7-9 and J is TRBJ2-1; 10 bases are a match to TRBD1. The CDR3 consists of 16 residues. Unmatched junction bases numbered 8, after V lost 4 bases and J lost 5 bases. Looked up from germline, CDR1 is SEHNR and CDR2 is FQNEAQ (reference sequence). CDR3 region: CASSSGQGVVDNEQFF. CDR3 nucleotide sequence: TGTGCCAGCAGCTCCGGACAGGGGGTGGTGGACAATGAGCAGTTCTTC. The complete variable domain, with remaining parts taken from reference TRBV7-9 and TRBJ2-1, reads DTGVSQNPRHKITKRGQNVTFRCDPISEHNRLYWYRQTLGQGPEFLTYFQNEAQLEKSRLLSDRFSAERPKGSFSTLEIQRTEQGDSAMYLCASSSGQGVVDNEQFFGPGTRLTVL.

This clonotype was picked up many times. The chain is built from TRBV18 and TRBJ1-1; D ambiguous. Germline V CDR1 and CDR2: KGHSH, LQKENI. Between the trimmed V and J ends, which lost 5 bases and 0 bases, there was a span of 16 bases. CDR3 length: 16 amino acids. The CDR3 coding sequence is TGTGCCAGCTCAGTCTCGGAGGTGTGGATGAACACTGAAGCTTTCTTT. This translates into CASSVSEVWMNTEAFF.

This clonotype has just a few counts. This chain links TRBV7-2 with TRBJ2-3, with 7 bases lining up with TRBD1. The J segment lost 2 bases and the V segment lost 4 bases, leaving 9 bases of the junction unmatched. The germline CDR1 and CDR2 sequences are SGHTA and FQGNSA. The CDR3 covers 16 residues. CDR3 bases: TGTGCCAGCAGCTGGGCCCGGGACAGCAACACAGATACGCAGTATTTT. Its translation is CASSWARDSNTDTQYF.

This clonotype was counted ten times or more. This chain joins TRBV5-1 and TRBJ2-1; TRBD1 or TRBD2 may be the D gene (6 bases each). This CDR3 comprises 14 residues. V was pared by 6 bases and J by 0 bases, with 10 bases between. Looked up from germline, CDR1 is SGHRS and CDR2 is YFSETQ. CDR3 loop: CASKEGDSYNEQFF. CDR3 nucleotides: TGCGCCAGCAAGGAGGGGGACTCCTACAATGAGCAGTTCTTC.

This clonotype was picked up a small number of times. The CDR3 DNA reads as TGTGCCAGTGGCGGACAGGGAGTCCTAGGTCAGCCCCAGCATTTT. This encodes CASGGQGVLGQPQHF. This rearrangement joins TRBV19 to TRBJ1-5; 8 bases map to TRBD1. The CDR3 consists of 15 residues. Germline CDR1 and CDR2: LNHDA and SQIVND (reference sequence). V shed 8 bases and J 6 bases; nucleotides not matched to a gene: 12.

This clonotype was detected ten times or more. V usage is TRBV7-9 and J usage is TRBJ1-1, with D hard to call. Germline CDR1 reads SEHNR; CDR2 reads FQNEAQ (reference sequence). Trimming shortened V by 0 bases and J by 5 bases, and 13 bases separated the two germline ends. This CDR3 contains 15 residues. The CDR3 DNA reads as TGTGCCAGCAGCTTAGCGCTTACCCTGGGAACTGAAGCTTTCTTT. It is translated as CASSLALTLGTEAFF.

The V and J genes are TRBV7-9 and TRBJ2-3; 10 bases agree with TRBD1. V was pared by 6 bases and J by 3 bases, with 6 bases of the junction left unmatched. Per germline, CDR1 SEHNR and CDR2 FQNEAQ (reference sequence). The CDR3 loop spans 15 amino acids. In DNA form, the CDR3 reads TGTGCCAGCAGTTCGGACAGGGGGGCGACAGATACGCAGTATTTT. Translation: CASSSDRGATDTQYF.

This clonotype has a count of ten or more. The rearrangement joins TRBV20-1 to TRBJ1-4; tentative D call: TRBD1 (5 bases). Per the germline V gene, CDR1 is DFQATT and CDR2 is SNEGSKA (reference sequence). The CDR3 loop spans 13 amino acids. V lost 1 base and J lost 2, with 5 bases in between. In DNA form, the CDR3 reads TGCAGTGCTAGAGGGGGCACTAATGAAAAACTGTTTTTT. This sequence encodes CSARGGTNEKLFF.

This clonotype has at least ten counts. CDR3 DNA sequence: TGTGCCAGCAGCTGGGACAGGGAGGTATTGCAGCCCCAGCATTTT. Its protein product is CASSWDREVLQPQHF. The rearrangement uses TRBV7-9 and TRBJ1-5; TRBD1 matches 9 bases. Trimming removed 4 bases from V and 7 bases from J; junction bases left unmatched: 8. The CDR3 has 15 residues. Germline V gene lookup returns CDR1 SEHNR and CDR2 FQNEAQ (reference sequence).

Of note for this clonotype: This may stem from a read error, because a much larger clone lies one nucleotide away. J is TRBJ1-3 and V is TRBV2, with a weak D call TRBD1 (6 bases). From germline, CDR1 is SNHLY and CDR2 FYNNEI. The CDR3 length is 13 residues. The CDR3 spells CASRTGWGNTICF. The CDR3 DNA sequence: TGTGCCAGCAGAACAGGGTGGGGAAACACCATATGTTTT.

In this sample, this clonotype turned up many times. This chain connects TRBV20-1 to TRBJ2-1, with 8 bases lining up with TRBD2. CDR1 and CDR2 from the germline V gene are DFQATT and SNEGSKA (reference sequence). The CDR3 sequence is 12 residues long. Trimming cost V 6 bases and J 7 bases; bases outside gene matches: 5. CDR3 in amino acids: CSAPGLENEQFF. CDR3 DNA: TGCAGTGCCCCGGGACTAGAAAATGAGCAGTTCTTC.

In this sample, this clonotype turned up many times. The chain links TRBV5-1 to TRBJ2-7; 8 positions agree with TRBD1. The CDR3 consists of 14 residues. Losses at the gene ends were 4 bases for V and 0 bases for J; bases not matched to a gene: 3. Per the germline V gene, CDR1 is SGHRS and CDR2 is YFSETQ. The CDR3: CASSAGGDSYEQYF. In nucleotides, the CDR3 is TGCGCCAGCAGCGCAGGGGGCGACTCCTACGAGCAGTACTTC.

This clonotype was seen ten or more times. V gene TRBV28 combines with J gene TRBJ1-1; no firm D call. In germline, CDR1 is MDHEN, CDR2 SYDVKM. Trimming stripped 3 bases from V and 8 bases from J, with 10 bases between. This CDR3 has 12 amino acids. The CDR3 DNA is TGTGCCAGCAGTTTCAGTCCGGGAGAAGCTTTCTTT. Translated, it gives CASSFSPGEAFF.

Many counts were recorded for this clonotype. CDR3 DNA: TGTGCCAGCGGTGACAGGGGCGCCTCCTACGAGCAGTACTTC. Amino acids: CASGDRGASYEQYF. This sequence joins TRBV28 and TRBJ2-7; TRBD1 aligns across 8 bases. CDR1 is MDHEN, CDR2 SYDVKM, per germline. This CDR3 has 14 amino acids. V lost 8 bases to trimming and J lost 0 bases; unmatched junction nucleotides: 6.

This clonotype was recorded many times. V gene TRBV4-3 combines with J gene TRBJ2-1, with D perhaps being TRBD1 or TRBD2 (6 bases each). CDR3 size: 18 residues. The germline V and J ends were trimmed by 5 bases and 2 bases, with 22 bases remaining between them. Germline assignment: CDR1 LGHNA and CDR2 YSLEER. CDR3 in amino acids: CASSYSRGAGYAYNEQFF. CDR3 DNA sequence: TGCGCCAGCAGCTACTCCAGGGGAGCGGGCTACGCCTACAATGAGCAGTTCTTC.